This T cell receptor (beta chain) was found in a study of immune cell composition in non-small cell lung cancer. The study's findings and limits: Adenocarcinomas with higher top tumour-associated clone frequency had more reactive TILs. Around 75% of squamous and 25% to 35% of adenocarcinoma cases had tumour-associated clones >0.5%.

Normal lung was sampled as far from the tumour as possible, at least 3 cm. DNA was extracted from unsorted cell suspensions stored frozen. Assay used: immunoSEQ multiplex PCR; TCRdb lists only in-frame clones, some missing. The table lists under 3,500 clones, 60% to 85% of them singletons. With respect to this clone: No antigen is known for it.

Germline assignment: CDR1 SNHLY and CDR2 FYNNEI. The CDR3 covers 14 residues. Losses at the gene ends were 7 bases for V and 3 bases for J; bases not matched to a gene: 7. This sequence joins TRBV2 and TRBJ1-2; 8 positions agree with TRBD1. The clonotype was recovered from a human donor with non-small cell lung cancer. The material sequenced was non-adjacent lung tissue. The CDR3 bases are TGTGCCAGCACGTTGGGACAGGTTTACTATGGCTACACCTTC. Protein product: CASTLGQVYYGYTF.